One and the same sample provided the 13 T cell receptor beta chains below, sequenced in a study of cytotoxic CD8 clonotypes in ibrutinib-treated CLL. Sequencing was performed with immunoSEQ multiplex PCR; in TCRdb, only in-frame clones are kept and a portion is missing. There are roughly 100,000 clones in the sample; around 73% occur only once, and around 32% lies in the top ten. The material was PBMCs, obtained after 12 months of ibrutinib treatment. These TCRs come from a human donor with chronic lymphocytic leukemia.

This sequence joins TRBV15 and TRBJ1-2; tentatively, D is TRBD1 (5 bases). V was trimmed by 3 bases and J by 8 bases, leaving 19 bases between them. Germline V gene lookup returns CDR1 LNHNV and CDR2 YYDKDF (reference sequence). The CDR3 totals 15 residues. The DNA of the CDR3 is TGTGCCACCAGCAGGGCAGGGCAGGGCCCGTACGGCTACACCTTC. Translated, it gives CATSRAGQGPYGYTF.

The chain couples TRBV28 to TRBJ1-5; weak D call: TRBD1 (5 bases). Trimming removed 3 bases at V and 1 base at J, with 13 bases between. Germline CDR1 is MDHEN and CDR2 is SYDVKM. This CDR3 comprises 16 residues. The CDR3 region is CASSFDAGVSNQPQHF. CDR3 DNA: TGTGCCAGCAGTTTCGACGCGGGGGTGAGCAATCAGCCCCAGCATTTT. Full variable domain (rest looked up from reference TRBV28 and TRBJ1-5): DVKVTQSSRYLVKRTGEKVFLECVQDMDHENMFWYRQDPGLGLRLIYFSYDVKMKEKGDIPEGYSVSREKKERFSLILESASTNQTSMYLCASSFDAGVSNQPQHFGDGTRLSIL.

The V gene is TRBV6-1, the J gene TRBJ2-5; the match to TRBD2 covers 9 bases. The germline gives CDR1 MNHNS, CDR2 SASEGT. Trimming at V came to 4 bases and at J to 5 bases, leaving 14 bases not matched to a gene. The CDR3 is made up of 17 amino acids. CDR3 DNA: TGTGCCAGCAGTGGCGGGCTAGCGGGGAGGCAGAGGGAGACCCAGTACTTC. This sequence encodes CASSGGLAGRQRETQYF.

The chain links TRBV18 to TRBJ2-2; TRBD2 agrees at 8 bases. Looked up from germline, CDR1 is KGHSH and CDR2 is LQKENI. The CDR3 is 17 residues long. Trimming cost V 0 bases and J 3 bases; bases outside gene matches: 6. The CDR3 spells CASSPPMTSAYTGELFF. For the CDR3, the DNA is TGTGCCAGCTCACCACCAATGACTAGCGCGTACACCGGGGAGCTGTTTTTT.

DNA of the CDR3: TGTGCCAGCACCACAGGGGTCGGTAAAGGAAACACCATATATTTT. This codes for CASTTGVGKGNTIYF. The V call is TRBV28, the J call TRBJ1-3, with TRBD1 matching over 7 bases. V was clipped by 7 bases and J by 4 bases; unmatched bases: 10. This CDR3 has 15 amino acids. The V gene's germline CDR1 is MDHEN and CDR2 SYDVKM.

J is TRBJ2-7 and V is TRBV28; no firm D call. The CDR3 runs to 14 residues. Trimming shortened V by 3 bases and J by 0 bases, and 9 bases separated the two germline ends. The germline V gene has CDR1 MDHEN and CDR2 SYDVKM. CDR3 protein: CASSFTARSYEQYF. The CDR3 region has the DNA TGTGCCAGCAGTTTCACGGCCCGCTCCTACGAGCAGTACTTC.

V is TRBV6-1 and J is TRBJ1-3; D gene uncertain. CDR1 is MNHNS and CDR2 is SASEGT in the germline V gene. Trimming left V 4 bases short and J 3 bases short, with 16 bases between. The CDR3 length is 16 residues. CDR3 in DNA: TGTGCCAGCAGTGGCGGGAATCCTCGTGGTGGAAACACCATATATTTT. The encoded protein is CASSGGNPRGGNTIYF.

In its sample, this clone was seen once. The rearrangement links TRBV5-6 to TRBJ1-6, with D uncertain. V was clipped by 0 bases and J by 12 bases, with 13 bases between them. Germline-derived CDR1 and CDR2 are SGHDT and YYEEEE. The CDR3 totals 14 residues. This CDR3 reads CASSLGARNGPLHF. The CDR3 nucleotides read TGTGCCAGCAGCTTGGGGGCCCGTAACGGACCCCTCCACTTT.

The J gene is TRBJ2-2, the V gene TRBV7-3; D is perhaps TRBD2 (6 bases). The ends were cut back, 3 bases at V and 3 bases at J, with 11 bases in the middle. This CDR3 spans 15 amino acids. CDR1 SGHTA and CDR2 FQGTGA come from the germline V gene. Here the CDR3 reads CASSLGGYHTGELFF. In DNA, the CDR3 is TGTGCCAGCAGCTTGGGGGGATACCACACCGGGGAGCTGTTTTTT.

The chain links TRBV9 to TRBJ2-1; the D gene is possibly TRBD1 (7 bases). CDR1 is SGDLS, CDR2 YYNGEE, per germline. V lost 3 bases, J lost 9 bases, and 19 bases lay in between. CDR3 length: 15 residues. CDR3 coding DNA: TGTGCCAGCAGCGCCCGGAGTCCAGGGGGAGGTGAGCAGTTCTTC. Its translation is CASSARSPGGGEQFF.

The chain joins TRBV7-9 to TRBJ1-4, with a possible D match to TRBD1 (6 bases). CDR1 SEHNR and CDR2 FQNEAQ come from the germline V gene (reference sequence). CDR3 size: 14 residues. The V end lost 5 bases, the J end lost 4 bases, and 11 bases lay between the germline ends. The CDR3 sequence is CASSQGTDNEKLFF. DNA of the CDR3: TGTGCCAGCAGCCAGGGGACGGATAATGAAAAACTGTTTTTT.

V and J are TRBV25-1 and TRBJ1-5; 10 bases are a match to TRBD1. The V gene end was trimmed by 4 bases and the J gene end by 2 bases; junction bases not matched to a gene: 2. CDR3 length equals 15 residues. Germline V lookup: CDR1 MGHDK, CDR2 SYGVNS. The CDR3 is CASSAGTGGNQPQHF. The DNA for the CDR3 is TGTGCCAGCAGTGCGGGGACAGGGGGCAATCAGCCCCAGCATTTT.

This chain uses TRBV27 with TRBJ2-3; 12 bases line up with TRBD2. V shed 2 bases, J shed 6 bases, and the junction held 0 bases outside the gene matches. Germline V CDR1 and CDR2: MNHEY, SMNVEV (reference sequence). The CDR3 has 14 amino acids. In DNA, the CDR3 is TGTGCCAGCAGTTTAACTAGCGGGGGGGATACGCAGTATTTT. Translation: CASSLTSGGDTQYF.